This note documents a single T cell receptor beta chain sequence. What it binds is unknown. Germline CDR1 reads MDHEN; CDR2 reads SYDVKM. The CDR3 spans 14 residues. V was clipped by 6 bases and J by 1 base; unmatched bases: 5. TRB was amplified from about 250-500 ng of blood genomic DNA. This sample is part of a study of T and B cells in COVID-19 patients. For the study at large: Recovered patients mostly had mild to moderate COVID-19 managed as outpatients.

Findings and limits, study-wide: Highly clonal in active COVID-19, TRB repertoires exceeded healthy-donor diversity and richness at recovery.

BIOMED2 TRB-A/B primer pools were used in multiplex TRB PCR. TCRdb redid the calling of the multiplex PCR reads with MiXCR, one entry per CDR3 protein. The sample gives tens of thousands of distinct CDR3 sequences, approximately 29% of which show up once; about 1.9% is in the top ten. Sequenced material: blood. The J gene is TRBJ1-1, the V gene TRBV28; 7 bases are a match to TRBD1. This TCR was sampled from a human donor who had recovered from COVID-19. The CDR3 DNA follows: TGTGCCAGCAGCTCGGGACAGACGAACACTGAAGCTTTCTTT. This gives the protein CASSSGQTNTEAFF.